Shown below are 24 T cell receptor beta chains from a single sample sequenced in a study of regulatory T cells in long-lasting Graves disease. The authors built TCR beta libraries using iRepertoire HTBI primers and Arm-PCR of CDR3 regions. Each CDR3 protein is one row after TCRdb ran MiXCR on the multiplex PCR reads. The sample includes roughly 530,000 distinct CDR3 sequences, around 15% of them seen just once. Time point in this sample: newly diagnosed GD, antithyroid drugs for less than 3 months. Extracted PBMC RNA gave rise to the TCR library. These data are also associated with another study on T cells in Graves' hyperthyroidism and ophthalmopathy.

The specimen was peripheral blood mononuclear cells (PBMCs), collected at new diagnosis, from a patient treated with antithyroid drugs. The receptor source for this set is a woman aged 35-65 years with Graves disease.

This clonotype occurred many times. At one end the junction does not follow the germline gene, possibly because of a read error. The chain uses TRBV5-1 and TRBJ2-3; perhaps TRBD1 as D (5 bases). The CDR3 extends over 15 amino acids. Germline assignment: CDR1 SGHRS and CDR2 YFSETQ. CDR3 sequence reads: CASSLAGSRTDTQYF. CDR3 bases: TGTGCCAGCAGCTTAGCAGGGTCTCGCACAGATACGCAGTATTTT.

The sample holds many counts of this clonotype. J is TRBJ2-2 and V is TRBV20-1; D ambiguous. The CDR3 has 15 residues. CDR1 DFQATT and CDR2 SNEGSKA come from the germline V gene (reference sequence). V dropped 1 base and J dropped 2 bases, with 11 bases sitting between them. The CDR3 here is CSARVAGDNTGELFF. DNA of the CDR3: TGCAGTGCTAGAGTGGCAGGCGATAACACCGGGGAGCTGTTTTTT.

This clonotype has only a few counts. V gene TRBV5-1 combines with J gene TRBJ1-6; 7 bases map to TRBD1. From germline, CDR1 is SGHRS and CDR2 YFSETQ. Germline trimming cut 3 bases from V and 6 bases from J; bases unmatched to any gene: 12. The CDR3 consists of 17 residues. CDR3 DNA: TGCGCCAGCAGCTCCCTGTCGAAGGACAGGACTAATTCACCCCTCCACTTT. Residues: CASSSLSKDRTNSPLHF.

The chain links TRBV6-1 to TRBJ1-1, with D perhaps TRBD1 (5 bases). V lost 6 bases and J lost 2, with 16 bases in between. The CDR3 length is 15 residues. The germline CDR1 and CDR2 sequences are MNHNS and SASEGT. The CDR3 DNA reads TGTGCCAGCAGCCCCGGGGGAGGCCTTAACACTGAAGCTTTCTTT. It codes for CASSPGGGLNTEAFF.

The CDR3 region has the DNA TGTGCCAGCAGCGTAGGAGGGACGGCGAACACCGGGGAGCTGTTTTTT. Amino acids: CASSVGGTANTGELFF. The chain has TRBV9 and TRBJ2-2; either TRBD1 or TRBD2 may supply D (5 bases each). Per germline, CDR1 SGDLS and CDR2 YYNGEE. The CDR3 sequence is 16 residues long. The V end lost 0 bases, the J end lost 0 bases, and 9 bases lay between the germline ends.

The chain has TRBV3-1 and TRBJ1-2, with D perhaps matching TRBD1 (6 bases). The CDR3 is made up of 15 amino acids. Trimming removed 0 bases from V and 8 bases from J, with 16 bases in between. Germline assignment: CDR1 LGHDT and CDR2 YNNKEL (reference sequence). Here the CDR3 DNA reads TGTGCCAGCAGCCAAGATACGGGGGCGAGCAGGGGCTACACCTTC. It encodes CASSQDTGASRGYTF. Full variable domain (outside the CDR3, taken from reference TRBV3-1 and TRBJ1-2): DTAVSQTPKYLVTQMGNDKSIKCEQNLGHDTMYWYKQDSKKFLKIMFSYNNKELIINETVPNRFSPKSPDKAHLNLHINSLELGDSAVYFCASSQDTGASRGYTFGSGTRLTVV.

The CDR3 DNA follows: TGCGCCAGCAGCCAAGATAGGAGTTCCGAGCAGTACTTC. Its translation is CASSQDRSSEQYF. The rearrangement uses TRBV4-1 and TRBJ2-7; D is unresolved. Germline V gene sequence: CDR1 MGHRA, CDR2 YSYEKL. V lost 0 bases to trimming and J lost 6 bases, with 9 bases between them. The CDR3 loop spans 13 amino acids.

The chain couples TRBV9 to TRBJ2-1; the D is unclear. This CDR3 comprises 11 residues. Between the trimmed V and J ends, which lost 3 bases and 6 bases, there was a span of 4 bases. Germline loops: CDR1 SGDLS, CDR2 YYNGEE. The CDR3 DNA is TGTGCCAGCAGCGCTAGCAATGAGCAGTTCTTC. Its translation: CASSASNEQFF.

This sequence joins TRBV6-1 and TRBJ2-7, with a tentative D call TRBD1 (5 bases). Germline V gives CDR1 MNHNS, CDR2 SASEGT. CDR3 size: 13 residues. Between the trimmed V and J ends, which lost 2 bases and 8 bases, there was a span of 13 bases. The DNA for the CDR3 is TGTGCCAGCAGTGAAAGGCGGACATTAAAGCAGTACTTC. Encoded protein: CASSERRTLKQYF.

Ten or more counts support this clonotype. This chain uses TRBV28 with TRBJ1-2; 8 nucleotides line up with TRBD1. V dropped 3 bases and J dropped 8; count of bases not matched to a gene: 8. The germline V gene has CDR1 MDHEN and CDR2 SYDVKM. The CDR3 loop spans 14 amino acids. CDR3 amino acids: CASSLGGQELGYTF. The CDR3 DNA follows: TGTGCCAGCAGTTTGGGGGGACAGGAGTTGGGCTACACCTTC.

This clonotype has ten or more counts. This sequence joins TRBV2 and TRBJ1-2; 8 nucleotides align to TRBD1. There are 16 residues in the CDR3. CDR1 is SNHLY, CDR2 FYNNEI, per germline. Germline trimming cut 5 bases from V and 2 bases from J; bases unmatched to any gene: 10. The CDR3 loop is CASSPRWRQGNYGYTF. In nucleotides, the CDR3 is TGTGCCAGCAGTCCCCGATGGCGACAGGGGAACTATGGCTACACCTTC.

This clonotype was seen many times. The chain has TRBV12-3 or TRBV12-4 and TRBJ1-1; D is uncertain. The V and J ends lost 7 bases and 1 base respectively, with 4 bases between them. The CDR3 runs to 11 residues. The CDR3 sequence is CASKGNTEAFF. CDR3 sequence (DNA): TGTGCCAGCAAGGGGAACACTGAAGCTTTCTTT.

In its sample, this clonotype was seen many times. The chain couples TRBV6-2 or TRBV6-3 to TRBJ1-2; D ambiguous. The V end was cut by 2 bases, the J end by 3 bases, with 16 bases between. The germline CDR1 and CDR2 sequences are MNHEY and SVGEGT. CDR3 size: 16 residues. CDR3 sequence: CASSYVLGVKDYGYTF. The CDR3 DNA reads as TGTGCCAGCAGTTACGTCCTCGGGGTGAAGGACTATGGCTACACCTTC.

The gene calls are TRBV19 and TRBJ1-1, with D perhaps TRBD1 (5 bases). CDR3 length equals 15 residues. V was clipped by 10 bases and J by 5 bases, with 23 bases between them. Germline CDR1 is LNHDA and CDR2 is SQIVND (reference sequence). The CDR3 coding sequence is TGTGCCACGAGCGGGGTGAAGGGGTCATTTACTGAAGCTTTCTTT. Translating gives CATSGVKGSFTEAFF.

V is TRBV6-1 and J is TRBJ2-3; 10 bases are shared with TRBD2. The junction had 6 bases not matched to a gene; V was cut back by 4 bases and J by 2 bases. Germline-derived CDR1 and CDR2 are MNHNS and SASEGT. CDR3 length equals 16 residues. CDR3: CASSGTSGVATDTQYF. For the CDR3, the DNA is TGTGCCAGCAGTGGAACTAGCGGGGTAGCCACAGATACGCAGTATTTT.

This clonotype turned up a few times. The CDR3 region is CASSTDRTTGNTIYF. CDR3 nucleotide sequence: TGTGCCAGCAGTACAGACAGGACAACAGGAAACACCATATATTTT. V usage is TRBV12-3 or TRBV12-4 and J usage is TRBJ1-3; tentative D call: TRBD1 (6 bases). Deletions cut 5 bases from V and 4 bases from J, with 15 bases between. The CDR3 is 15 residues long.

The chain combines TRBV5-5 with TRBJ2-1, with TRBD2 identical over 7 bases. This CDR3 spans 16 amino acids. V shed 2 bases, J shed 7 bases, and the junction held 12 bases outside the gene matches. Germline CDR1 is SGHKS and CDR2 is YYEKEE (reference sequence). The CDR3 DNA is TGTGCCAGCAGCTTAAGGGCTAGCGGAGAGCTTAATGAGCAGTTCTTC. Its translation: CASSLRASGELNEQFF.

The genes are TRBV20-1 and TRBJ2-5, with 7 bases aligning to TRBD1. The CDR3 covers 14 residues. J lost 0 bases, V lost 6 bases, and 7 bases had no gene match. Germline values: CDR1 DFQATT, CDR2 SNEGSKA (reference sequence). CDR3 sequence (DNA): TGCAGTGCAGGGGACAGCCTGTACCAAGAGACCCAGTACTTC. It encodes CSAGDSLYQETQYF.

This clonotype has a count of ten or more. This rearrangement joins TRBV18 to TRBJ1-5; 7 bases map to TRBD1. The V and J ends lost 0 bases and 9 bases, in that order; junction bases with no gene match: 5. This CDR3 is 14 amino acids long. Germline CDR1 reads KGHSH; CDR2 reads LQKENI. The CDR3, as DNA: TGTGCCAGCTCACCACCGGACAGGTACCGGCCCCAGCATTTT. This encodes CASSPPDRYRPQHF.

This clonotype was counted many times. V usage is TRBV5-6 and J usage is TRBJ2-1; maybe TRBD2 (6 bases). The CDR3 is 15 residues long. CDR1 and CDR2 from the germline V gene are SGHDT and YYEEEE. Trimming left V 4 bases short and J 7 bases short, with 18 bases between. The CDR3 sequence: CASSLPGLEKNEQFF. For the CDR3, the DNA is TGTGCCAGCAGCCTCCCGGGACTGGAAAAAAATGAGCAGTTCTTC.

The chain joins TRBV7-8 to TRBJ1-5; no definite D call. The V end was cut by 5 bases, the J end by 2 bases, with 13 bases between. Germline V gene data show CDR1 as SGHVS and CDR2 as FQNEAQ. There are 15 residues in the CDR3. DNA of the CDR3: TGTGCCAGCAGCCCCCGACCCGGGGGCAATCAGCCCCAGCATTTT. Its translation is CASSPRPGGNQPQHF. Together with reference TRBV7-8 and TRBJ1-5, the CDR3 gives the full variable domain: GAGVSQSPRYKVAKRGQDVALRCDPISGHVSLFWYQQALGQGPEFLTYFQNEAQLDKSGLPSDRFFAERPEGSVSTLKIQRTQQEDSAVYLCASSPRPGGNQPQHFGDGTRLSIL.

This clonotype was detected a few times. One end of the junction fails to match germline, which may point to a read error. The V gene is TRBV20-1, the J gene TRBJ1-1; D possibly corresponds to TRBD1 (6 bases). The CDR3 has 12 amino acids. Germline V gene lookup returns CDR1 DFQATT and CDR2 SNEGSKA (reference sequence). The CDR3 DNA follows: TGCAGTGCCACGGGGGCATCGGGAGAAGGTTTCTTT. It encodes CSATGASGEGFF.

V and J are TRBV28 and TRBJ2-7, with 7 nucleotides matching TRBD2. The V and J ends lost 6 bases and 0 bases, in that order; junction bases with no gene match: 5. CDR1 and CDR2 from the germline V gene are MDHEN and SYDVKM. This CDR3 is 14 amino acids long. This CDR3 reads CASRGSGSSYEQYF. The CDR3 nucleotides read TGTGCCAGCAGAGGTAGCGGGTCCTCCTACGAGCAGTACTTC. Full variable domain (missing parts from reference TRBV28 and TRBJ2-7): DVKVTQSSRYLVKRTGEKVFLECVQDMDHENMFWYRQDPGLGLRLIYFSYDVKMKEKGDIPEGYSVSREKKERFSLILESASTNQTSMYLCASRGSGSSYEQYFGPGTRLTVT.

This clonotype was detected ten times or more. J is TRBJ1-1 and V is TRBV5-1, with D perhaps matching TRBD1 (5 bases). Trimming stripped 0 bases from V and 0 bases from J, with 9 bases between. Per the germline V gene, CDR1 is SGHRS and CDR2 is YFSETQ. CDR3 length equals 15 residues. The CDR3 DNA sequence: TGCGCCAGCAGCTTGGGACAGCCTATGAACACTGAAGCTTTCTTT. Its protein is CASSLGQPMNTEAFF.